This is a list of T cell receptor beta chains from one sample in a study of low-dose radiotherapy and immunotherapy resistance in tumors. MiXCR, applied by TCRdb to the reads, yields one record per CDR3 protein. The table shows fewer than 110,000 distinct CDR3 sequences, with around 21% occurring only once. The sequences come from PBMCs, collected after low-dose radiotherapy plus immunotherapy. The receptors shown here come from a male donor with prostate cancer. Each CDR3 is given with its conserved first and last residue. Each record gives: clone size, J gene, CDR3 length, V gene, D gene, CDR3 DNA, CDR3 protein. The D gene is left open where the match is weak. Clone size is stated in some rows and not others, as once, few, many or a class when expanded.

>-|TRBJ1-6|15|TRBV6-1|TRBD1
TGTGCCAGCAGCCACGGACAGGTCGGAGTTTCACCCCTCCACTTT
CASSHGQVGVSPLHF
>many|TRBJ2-7|14|TRBV12-3/TRBV12-4|-
TGTGCCAGCAGTTTCCGGGGGGCGGGCTACGAGCAGTACTTC
CASSFRGAGYEQYF
>-|TRBJ1-5|13|TRBV28|-
TGTGCCAGCAAGAAGGGGGGCGGTCAGCCCCAGCATTTT
CASKKGGGQPQHF
>many|TRBJ2-5|14|TRBV10-1|-
TGCGCCAGCGACCCTTGCCCGCGGCAAGAGACCCAGTACTTC
CASDPCPRQETQYF
>many|TRBJ2-7|14|TRBV10-3|TRBD1
TGTGCCATCAGTGGGGGACAGGGTGGCTACGAGCAGTACTTC
CAISGGQGGYEQYF
>-|TRBJ2-3|16|TRBV4-2|TRBD2
TGTGCCAGCAGCCAAGATCAGCGGGGGGGCCCAGATACGCAGTATTTT
CASSQDQRGGPDTQYF
>few|TRBJ2-7|15|TRBV15|TRBD2
TGTGCCACCAGCAGTCCGGGACTAGCGGCCTACGAGCAGTACTTC
CATSSPGLAAYEQYF
>many|TRBJ2-7|16|TRBV5-6|-
TGTGCCAGCAGCTTGGACCGGGGTTGGTCCTCCTACGAGCAGTACTTC
CASSLDRGWSSYEQYF
>many|TRBJ1-5|15|TRBV2|TRBD1
TGTGCCAGCAGCGGTGACAGGGAAGGCAATCAGCCCCAGCATTTT
CASSGDREGNQPQHF
>many|TRBJ2-3|16|TRBV7-6|TRBD2
TGTGCCAGCAGCCCCGTGGCGGGGGGGCGTACAGATACGCAGTATTTT
CASSPVAGGRTDTQYF
>many|TRBJ2-3|13|TRBV24-1|-
TGTGCCACCAGCGGCGAAGTAACAGATACGCAGTATTTT
CATSGEVTDTQYF
>many|TRBJ2-1|15|TRBV29-1|-
TGCAGCGTTGAACTAGCGAAATTCTCCTACAATGAGCAGTTCTTC
CSVELAKFSYNEQFF
>few|TRBJ2-1|11|TRBV5-1|-
TGCGCCAGCAGCTACATTAATGAGCAGTTCTTC
CASSYINEQFF
>many|TRBJ2-1|14|TRBV5-3|TRBD2
TGTGCCAGCAGCTTAGCGGGATACTACAATGAGCAGTTCTTC
CASSLAGYYNEQFF
>many|TRBJ1-5|13|TRBV10-2|-
TGCGCCAGCAGCGAAGGACCGGTTGGGCCCCAGCATTTT
CASSEGPVGPQHF
>few|TRBJ2-3|15|TRBV10-3|TRBD2
TGTGCCATCAGTGTACTCGGGGGGGACGCAGATACGCAGTATTTT
CAISVLGGDADTQYF
>many|TRBJ2-2|14|TRBV4-1|-
TGCGCCAGCAGCCTCGGGGCCGACACCGGGGAGCTGTTTTTT
CASSLGADTGELFF
>many|TRBJ1-1|16|TRBV1|-
TGCACCAGCAGCCAGGTCGGGAAAGGAATGAACACTGAAGCTTTCTTT
CTSSQVGKGMNTEAFF
>many|TRBJ2-3|15|TRBV9|-
TGTGCCAGCAGCGTCGGGGGCGCGGGGACAGATACGCAGTATTTT
CASSVGGAGTDTQYF
>many|TRBJ2-7|13|TRBV19|TRBD1
TGTGCCAGTAGTATTCAGGGGGCTGAAGAGCAGTACTTC
CASSIQGAEEQYF
>many|TRBJ2-7|16|TRBV4-1|-
TGCGCCAGCAGCCAGGGGACGGAACTTAGCTCCTACGAGCAGTACTTC
CASSQGTELSSYEQYF
>many|TRBJ2-7|13|TRBV7-2|-
TGTGCCAGCAGCTTAACTGGTTCAGGCGAGCAGTACTTC
CASSLTGSGEQYF
>many|TRBJ1-5|21|TRBV6-2/TRBV6-3|-
TGTGCTGCATCACGCAGGCTTAATATAGCAATCAGTAGGGATAGCAATCAGCCCCAGCATTTT
CAASRRLNIAISRDSNQPQHF
>many|TRBJ2-1|13|TRBV11-2|-
TGTGCCAGCAGCTTAGGGTGGGGGGGGCTAGGGTTCTTC
CASSLGWGGLGFF
>many|TRBJ2-1|16|TRBV7-2|TRBD1
TGTGCCAGCAGCGTGGGACAGGGGGCCTTTGGCAATGAGCAGTTCTTC
CASSVGQGAFGNEQFF
>-|TRBJ2-3|18|TRBV9|TRBD2
TGTGCCAGCAGCACAACGCACGGACTAGCGGCCAGCACAGATACGCAGTATTTT
CASSTTHGLAASTDTQYF
>-|TRBJ2-3|13|TRBV6-5|-
TGTGCCAGCAGCCGAATCCAAGCAGATACGCAGTATTTT
CASSRIQADTQYF
>many|TRBJ1-1|17|TRBV5-6|TRBD1
TGTGCCAGCAGCCGTGACAGGGACAACATGATGAACACTGAAGCTTTCTTT
CASSRDRDNMMNTEAFF
>many|TRBJ2-5|14|TRBV5-4|-
TGTGCCAGCAGCTTGGGGGGCGGGGATGAGACCCAGTACTTC
CASSLGGGDETQYF
>few|TRBJ2-5|15|TRBV5-1|-
TGCGCCAGCAGCTCCAACGCGGGGCCCCAAGAGACCCAGTACTTC
CASSSNAGPQETQYF
>many|TRBJ1-2|16|TRBV14|-
TGTGCCAGCAGCCAAGAATTGGGCAGGGGCCTTTCCGGCTACACCTTC
CASSQELGRGLSGYTF
>few|TRBJ2-5|15|TRBV5-1|TRBD1
TGCGCCAGTGGCTCGACAGGGCCTTTCCAAGAGACCCAGTACTTC
CASGSTGPFQETQYF
>many|TRBJ2-5|15|TRBV12-3/TRBV12-4|-
TGTGCCAGCAGTCCACCCCTGGATCGGGTAGAGACCCAGTACTTC
CASSPPLDRVETQYF
>many|TRBJ2-7|14|TRBV6-5|TRBD1
TGTGCCAGCAGCAACAGGGGTATCGGGGACGAGCAGTACTTC
CASSNRGIGDEQYF
>-|TRBJ2-1|16|TRBV5-1|-
TGCGCCAGTACGGCGGTGGCCGGAATCGCCTACAATGAGCAGTTCTTC
CASTAVAGIAYNEQFF
>many|TRBJ1-3|14|TRBV9|-
TGTGCCAGCAGCGTTGCAGCGACTGGAAACACCATATATTTT
CASSVAATGNTIYF
>many|TRBJ2-5|14|TRBV12-3/TRBV12-4|TRBD2
TGTGCCAGCAGGTCTAGCGGGGGGGTGGAGACCCAGTACTTC
CASRSSGGVETQYF
>many|TRBJ1-5|15|TRBV7-8|-
TGTGCCAGCAGCCTCAGTGATGACGGCAATCAGCCCCAGCATTTT
CASSLSDDGNQPQHF
>many|TRBJ1-1|11|TRBV27|-
TGTGCCAGCACTAGGGGCACTGAAGCTTTCTTT
CASTRGTEAFF
>many|TRBJ1-3|15|TRBV12-3/TRBV12-4|-
TGTGCCAGCAGAGGCGGGGGGTTGCCTGGAAACACCATATATTTT
CASRGGGLPGNTIYF
>few|TRBJ2-3|14|TRBV6-8|-
TGTGCCAGCAGCTCAAACTTCAGGGCAGATACGCAGTATTTT
CASSSNFRADTQYF
>many|TRBJ2-7|17|TRBV5-6|-
TGTGCCAGCAGCTGTGAAACAGGGCCGGCCGGGACCTACGAGCAGTACTTC
CASSCETGPAGTYEQYF
>-|TRBJ2-6|14|TRBV18|-
TGTGCCAGCTCCCCTGAATCTGAGGCCAACGTCCTGACTTTC
CASSPESEANVLTF
>many|TRBJ2-4|16|TRBV19|TRBD1
TGTGCCAGTAGTCCTAACAGGGGGCACGACAAAAACATTCAGTACTTC
CASSPNRGHDKNIQYF
>many|TRBJ1-2|12|TRBV7-9|-
TGTGCCAGCAGTTCGCGTAACTATGGCTACACCTTC
CASSSRNYGYTF
>many|TRBJ2-2|15|TRBV19|-
TGTGCCAGTAGTATAGGAGCAGGGAACACCGGGGAGCTGTTTTTT
CASSIGAGNTGELFF
>many|TRBJ2-2|15|TRBV2|TRBD2
TGTGCCAGCAGTCCGGGGACTAGGGACACCGGGGAGCTGTTTTTT
CASSPGTRDTGELFF
>-|TRBJ2-1|15|TRBV20-1|-
TGCAGTGCCAAAGATGGGGGAAGGACCTACAATGAGCAGTTCTTC
CSAKDGGRTYNEQFF
>many|TRBJ1-1|14|TRBV7-8|-
TGTGCCAGCAGCGCCAGGGTCCCGAACACTGAAGCTTTCTTT
CASSARVPNTEAFF
>many|TRBJ2-3|13|TRBV28|TRBD2
TGTGCCAGCAGTATCGGACTAGCGGACGCGCAGTATTTT
CASSIGLADAQYF
>many|TRBJ1-1|14|TRBV9|-
TGTGCCAGCAGCGTAACAGGGACGAACACTGAAGCTTTCTTT
CASSVTGTNTEAFF
>-|TRBJ1-1|14|TRBV12-3/TRBV12-4|-
TGTGCCAGCCGAAAGGGCAGGGGCGCTGGTGAAGCTTTCTTT
CASRKGRGAGEAFF